Listed below are T cell receptor beta chains from one sample, sequenced in a study of T-cell reconstitution after alpha-beta-depleted transplantation in children. TCRdb fed the PCR reads into MiXCR, producing one record per CDR3 protein. The sample has about 300,000 distinct CDR3 sequences, around 10% seen once. This material consisted of PBMCs, taken before TCRalphabeta/CD19-depleted stem cell transplant. These receptors were obtained from a boy younger than two with acute myeloid leukemia, due to receive a stem cell transplant. Each CDR3 is given with its conserved first and last residue. The order of the fields is clone size, V gene, D gene, J gene, CDR3 protein, CDR3 DNA. The D gene is left open where the match is weak. The size entry is marked missing in some rows and otherwise reads once, few, many or a size class.

clone_size: -; v_call: TRBV20-1; d_call: TRBD1; j_call: TRBJ2-4; cdr3_aa: CCAREGQAGAKNIQYF; cdr3_nt: TGCTGTGCTAGGGAAGGACAGGCCGGGGCCAAAAACATTCAGTACTTC
clone_size: many; v_call: TRBV11-2; d_call: -; j_call: TRBJ1-4; cdr3_aa: CASSWGATLGEKLFF; cdr3_nt: TGTGCCAGCAGCTGGGGCGCGACTTTGGGTGAAAAACTGTTTTTT
clone_size: many; v_call: TRBV28; d_call: -; j_call: TRBJ1-2; cdr3_aa: CASTPQRGYGYTF; cdr3_nt: TGTGCCAGCACCCCACAACGAGGGTATGGCTACACCTTC
clone_size: many; v_call: TRBV18; d_call: -; j_call: TRBJ1-3; cdr3_aa: CASSPGTPGNTIYF; cdr3_nt: TGTGCCAGCTCACCAGGGACACCTGGAAACACCATATATTTT
clone_size: -; v_call: TRBV7-2; d_call: -; j_call: TRBJ2-3; cdr3_aa: CASSLSLLRRATDTQYF; cdr3_nt: TGTGCCAGCAGCCTTAGCCTACTCCGCCGAGCAACAGATACGCAGTATTTT
clone_size: -; v_call: TRBV2; d_call: -; j_call: TRBJ1-1; cdr3_aa: CASSESGITEAFF; cdr3_nt: TGTGCCAGCAGTGAGTCGGGTATCACTGAAGCTTTCTTT
clone_size: few; v_call: TRBV12-3/TRBV12-4; d_call: TRBD1; j_call: TRBJ1-2; cdr3_aa: CASSPPGTGRSYGYTF; cdr3_nt: TGTGCCAGCAGTCCTCCCGGGACAGGGAGGAGTTATGGCTACACCTTC
clone_size: many; v_call: TRBV13; d_call: -; j_call: TRBJ2-7; cdr3_aa: CASSSRQWHEQYF; cdr3_nt: TGTGCCAGCAGCAGCCGACAGTGGCACGAGCAGTACTTC
clone_size: many; v_call: TRBV20-1; d_call: TRBD2; j_call: TRBJ2-3; cdr3_aa: CSAETRLNGGGAADTQYF; cdr3_nt: TGCAGTGCTGAGACAAGACTGAACGGCGGGGGGGCCGCAGATACGCAGTATTTT
clone_size: many; v_call: TRBV12-3/TRBV12-4; d_call: TRBD1; j_call: TRBJ2-1; cdr3_aa: CASSPGQGLNEQFF; cdr3_nt: TGTGCCAGCAGTCCGGGACAGGGGCTCAATGAGCAGTTCTTC
clone_size: many; v_call: TRBV4-3; d_call: -; j_call: TRBJ1-2; cdr3_aa: CASSQIEGGWGYTF; cdr3_nt: TGCGCCAGCAGCCAAATTGAGGGGGGTTGGGGCTACACCTTC
clone_size: many; v_call: TRBV20-1; d_call: -; j_call: TRBJ2-5; cdr3_aa: CSAAGSQETQYF; cdr3_nt: TGCAGTGCGGCGGGATCCCAAGAGACCCAGTACTTC
clone_size: many; v_call: TRBV20-1; d_call: TRBD1; j_call: TRBJ2-2; cdr3_aa: CSATPGTANTGELFF; cdr3_nt: TGCAGTGCCACCCCCGGGACAGCGAACACCGGGGAGCTGTTTTTT
clone_size: many; v_call: TRBV6-5; d_call: TRBD2; j_call: TRBJ2-2; cdr3_aa: CASSLLAGANTGELFF; cdr3_nt: TGTGCCAGCAGTTTACTAGCGGGGGCGAACACCGGGGAGCTGTTTTTT
clone_size: many; v_call: TRBV19; d_call: TRBD2; j_call: TRBJ2-1; cdr3_aa: CASSIAEAGVGYEQFF; cdr3_nt: TGTGCCAGTAGTATAGCGGAAGCGGGAGTGGGGTATGAGCAGTTCTTC
clone_size: many; v_call: TRBV29-1; d_call: TRBD1; j_call: TRBJ2-3; cdr3_aa: CSVFGQGGKDTQYF; cdr3_nt: TGCAGCGTCTTCGGACAGGGTGGGAAAGATACGCAGTATTTT
clone_size: -; v_call: TRBV7-2; d_call: -; j_call: TRBJ2-5; cdr3_aa: CASSPGIAAQYF; cdr3_nt: TGTGCCAGCAGCCCTGGGATAGCTGCCCAGTACTTC
clone_size: many; v_call: TRBV12-3/TRBV12-4; d_call: TRBD1; j_call: TRBJ1-4; cdr3_aa: CASSFTGGNEKLFF; cdr3_nt: TGTGCCAGCAGCTTCACAGGGGGCAACGAAAAACTGTTTTTT
clone_size: -; v_call: TRBV27; d_call: TRBD2; j_call: TRBJ2-1; cdr3_aa: CASRRTSGRRNEQFF; cdr3_nt: TGTGCCAGCAGAAGAACTAGCGGGAGGAGAAATGAGCAGTTCTTC